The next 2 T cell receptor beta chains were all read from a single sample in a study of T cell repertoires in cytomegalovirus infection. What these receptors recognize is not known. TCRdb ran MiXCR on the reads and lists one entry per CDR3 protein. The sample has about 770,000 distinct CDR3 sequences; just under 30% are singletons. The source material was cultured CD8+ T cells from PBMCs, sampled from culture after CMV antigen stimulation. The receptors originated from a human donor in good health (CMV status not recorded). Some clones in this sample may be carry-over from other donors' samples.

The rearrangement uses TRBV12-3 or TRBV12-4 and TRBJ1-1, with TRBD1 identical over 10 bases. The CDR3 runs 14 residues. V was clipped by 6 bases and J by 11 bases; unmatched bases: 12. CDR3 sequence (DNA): TGTGCCAGCAGGAGGACAGGGGGTGCAAGTATGGCTTTCTTT. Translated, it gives CASRRTGGASMAFF.

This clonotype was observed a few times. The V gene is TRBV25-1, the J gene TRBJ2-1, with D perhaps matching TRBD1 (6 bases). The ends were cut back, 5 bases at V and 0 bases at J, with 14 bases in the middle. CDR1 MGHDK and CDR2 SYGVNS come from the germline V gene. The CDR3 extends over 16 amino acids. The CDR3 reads CASSRGQPSSYNEQFF. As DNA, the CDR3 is TGTGCCAGCAGTCGAGGACAGCCCAGCTCCTACAATGAGCAGTTCTTC.